Presented here are 12 T cell receptor beta chains from one specimen sequenced in a study of metastatic and nonmetastatic thyroid tumors. Thyroid surgery took place with no prior treatment in any patient. Through MiXCR, TCRdb re-clonotyped the PCR reads. This table has over 20,000 clones, around a third appearing once. Sequencing used blood. All receptors come from a female donor with papillary thyroid cancer or a benign thyroid nodule (not recorded which). Some clones in this sample may be carry-over from other donors' samples.

This clone was observed many times. One end of the junction varies from germline; a read error may be responsible. The chain couples TRBV30 to TRBJ1-1, with D perhaps matching TRBD1 (5 bases). This CDR3 is 13 amino acids long. Germline assignment: CDR1 GTSNPN and CDR2 SVGIG (reference sequence). The CDR3 sequence: CAWSVRQNTEASF. The CDR3 region has the DNA TGTGCCTGGAGTGTACGACAGAACACTGAAGCTTCCTTT.

The CDR3 DNA sequence: TGTGCCAGCCCGACTAGCGCGTTCTACGAGCAGTACTTC. Translation: CASPTSAFYEQYF. The chain combines TRBV6-1 with TRBJ2-7; 8 nucleotides agree with TRBD2. This CDR3 contains 13 residues. Germline CDR1 and CDR2: MNHNS and SASEGT. V shed 8 bases, J shed 3 bases, and the junction held 6 bases outside the gene matches.

There are many counts of this clone. The chain employs TRBV4-2 and TRBJ2-3, with 11 bases lining up with TRBD2. This CDR3 has 17 amino acids. V lost 1 base and J lost 5; bases outside the gene matches: 8. Germline values: CDR1 LGHNA, CDR2 YNFKEQ. The CDR3 loop is CASSQGNSGRVLDTQYF. As DNA, the CDR3 is TGTGCCAGCAGCCAAGGGAATAGCGGGAGGGTTTTAGATACGCAGTATTTT.

This clone is deemed medium-sized. The rearrangement joins TRBV6-1 to TRBJ2-5; perhaps TRBD2 as D (5 bases). The CDR3 is 14 amino acids. Germline-derived CDR1 and CDR2 are MNHNS and SASEGT. With 1 base removed from V and 4 bases from J, the gap between germline ends came to 10 bases. Here the CDR3 DNA reads TGTGCCAGCAGTGAAGGAGGGCTGAGAGAGACCCAGTACTTC. This gives the protein CASSEGGLRETQYF.

Ten or more counts support this clone. The chain has TRBV6-1 and TRBJ1-4; no clear D. The germline CDR1 and CDR2 sequences are MNHNS and SASEGT. The CDR3 has 18 amino acids. V was pared by 6 bases and J by 0 bases, with 20 bases between. The CDR3 is CASRTGNYQSPTNEKLFF. DNA of the CDR3: TGTGCCAGCAGAACGGGCAACTACCAGTCCCCAACTAATGAAAAACTGTTTTTT.

This clone was found many times. The chain recombines TRBV24-1 with TRBJ1-4, with D hard to call. The CDR3 is 10 amino acids. Germline-derived CDR1 and CDR2 are KGHDR and SFDVKD. The V end was cut by 7 bases, the J end by 16 bases, with 12 bases between. CDR3 loop: CATRTPRGFF. CDR3 sequence (DNA): TGTGCCACCAGGACGCCGCGCGGGTTTTTT.

This clone qualifies as medium-sized. This chain links TRBV3-1 with TRBJ2-7; D call uncertain. CDR1 is LGHDT, CDR2 YNNKEL, per germline (reference sequence). This CDR3 comprises 14 residues. Trimming left V 6 bases short and J 2 bases short, with 14 bases between. The CDR3 spells CASRDETAPYEQYF. The CDR3 DNA reads as TGTGCCAGCAGAGATGAGACGGCGCCCTACGAGCAGTACTTC.

This clone was found many times. This rearrangement joins TRBV6-1 to TRBJ1-2; no clear D gene. The CDR3 consists of 14 residues. Trimming took 5 bases from V and 4 from J, leaving 14 bases between them. The germline V gene has CDR1 MNHNS and CDR2 SASEGT. The CDR3 here is CASSFRGVGYGYTF. The CDR3 bases are TGTGCCAGCAGTTTTCGGGGAGTCGGCTATGGCTACACCTTC.

This clone appeared once. The rearrangement links TRBV20-1 to TRBJ2-1, with 8 bases matching TRBD2. Germline V lookup: CDR1 DFQATT, CDR2 SNEGSKA (reference sequence). The ends lost 6 bases at V and 6 bases at J; junction bases unmatched: 7. The CDR3 loop spans 13 amino acids. The DNA for the CDR3 is TGCAGTGCGTTAGCGGGACTCTCCAATGAGCAGTTCTTC. Its protein product is CSALAGLSNEQFF.

This clone was found many times. The chain carries TRBV6-2 or TRBV6-3 and TRBJ1-1; 8 bases are shared with TRBD1. The ends lost 6 bases at V and 5 bases at J; junction bases unmatched: 8. This CDR3 is built from 14 residues. CDR1 is MNHEY and CDR2 is SVGEGT in the germline V gene. The CDR3 nucleotides are TGTGCCAGCAGACCCCAGGGGGCTTGGACTGAAGCTTTCTTT. As protein: CASRPQGAWTEAFF.

By sample share, this clone is medium-sized. V usage is TRBV6-1 and J usage is TRBJ2-7, with D hard to call. CDR1 is MNHNS, CDR2 SASEGT, per germline. CDR3 length: 12 amino acids. Trimming took off 7 bases at V and 2 bases at J, with 9 bases between the two ends. The DNA for the CDR3 is TGTGCCAGCATGGAGAAACCCTACGAGCAGTACTTC. Translated: CASMEKPYEQYF.

This clone was detected ten times or more. The chain has TRBV3-1 and TRBJ1-1, with D unclear. V lost 0 bases to trimming and J lost 11 bases, with 13 bases between them. Germline loops: CDR1 LGHDT, CDR2 YNNKEL (reference sequence). This CDR3 has 13 amino acids. The CDR3 sequence is CASSQDLKTRAFF. The CDR3 region has the DNA TGTGCCAGCAGCCAAGATTTAAAAACACGGGCTTTCTTT. Variable domain in full (rest from reference TRBV3-1 and TRBJ1-1): DTAVSQTPKYLVTQMGNDKSIKCEQNLGHDTMYWYKQDSKKFLKIMFSYNNKELIINETVPNRFSPKSPDKAHLNLHINSLELGDSAVYFCASSQDLKTRAFFGQGTRLTVV.